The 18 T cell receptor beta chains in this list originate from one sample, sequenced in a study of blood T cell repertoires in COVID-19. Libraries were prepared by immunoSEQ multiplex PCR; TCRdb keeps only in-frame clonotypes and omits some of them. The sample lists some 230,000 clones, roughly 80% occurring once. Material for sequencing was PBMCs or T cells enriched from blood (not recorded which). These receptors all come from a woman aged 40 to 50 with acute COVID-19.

The DNA for the CDR3 is TGCGCCAGCAGTCAAGTCCTAGCGAGGAGGTACGAGCAGTACTTC. Translating it yields CASSQVLARRYEQYF. The chain joins TRBV23-1 to TRBJ2-7; TRBD2 is a possible D gene (6 bases). TRBV23-1 is reported as an ORF; its role is uncertain. The CDR3 runs 15 residues. Between the trimmed V and J ends, which lost 2 bases and 4 bases, there was a span of 15 bases.

In DNA, the CDR3 is TGTGCCAGCAGCTTAGGGAGCGTGGGAGGAATAGATACGCAGTATTTT. Protein product: CASSLGSVGGIDTQYF. V is TRBV5-4 and J is TRBJ2-3; TRBD2 is a possible D gene (6 bases). V lost 2 bases, J lost 5 bases, and 18 bases lay in between. The CDR3 contains 16 residues. Germline loops: CDR1 SGHNT, CDR2 YYREEE (reference sequence).

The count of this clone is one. CDR3 in amino acids: CASSLGSVGTEQFF. In DNA, the CDR3 is TGTGCCAGCAGCCTTGGTAGCGTTGGCACGGAGCAGTTCTTC. V is TRBV3-1 (or the pseudogene TRBV3-2) and J is TRBJ2-1, with TRBD2 as a possible D gene (5 bases). CDR1 and CDR2 (germline): LGHDT, YNNKEL (reference sequence). The ends were cut back, 4 bases at V and 10 bases at J, with 17 bases in the middle. The CDR3 is made up of 14 amino acids.

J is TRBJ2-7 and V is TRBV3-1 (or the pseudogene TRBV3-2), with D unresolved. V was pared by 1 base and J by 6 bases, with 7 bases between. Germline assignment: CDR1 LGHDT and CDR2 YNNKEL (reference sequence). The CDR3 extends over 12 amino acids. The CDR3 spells CASSQGASEQYF. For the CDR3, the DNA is TGTGCCAGCAGCCAAGGGGCAAGCGAGCAGTACTTC.

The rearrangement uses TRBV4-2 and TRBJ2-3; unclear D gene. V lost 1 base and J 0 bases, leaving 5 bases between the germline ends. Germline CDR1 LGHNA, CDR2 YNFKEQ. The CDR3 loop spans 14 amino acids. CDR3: CASSQGLSTDTQYF. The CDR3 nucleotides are TGTGCCAGCAGCCAAGGGCTCAGCACAGATACGCAGTATTTT.

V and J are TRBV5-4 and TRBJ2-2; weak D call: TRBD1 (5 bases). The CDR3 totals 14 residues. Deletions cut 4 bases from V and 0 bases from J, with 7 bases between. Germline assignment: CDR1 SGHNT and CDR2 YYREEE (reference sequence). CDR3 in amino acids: CASSKTANTGELFF. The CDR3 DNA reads TGTGCCAGCAGCAAGACAGCGAACACCGGGGAGCTGTTTTTT.

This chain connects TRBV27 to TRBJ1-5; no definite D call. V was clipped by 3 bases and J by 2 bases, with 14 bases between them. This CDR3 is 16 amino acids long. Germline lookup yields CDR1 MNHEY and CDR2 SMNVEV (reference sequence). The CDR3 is CASSLLAGAGNQPQHF. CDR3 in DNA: TGTGCCAGCAGTTTGCTCGCAGGCGCCGGCAATCAGCCCCAGCATTTT.

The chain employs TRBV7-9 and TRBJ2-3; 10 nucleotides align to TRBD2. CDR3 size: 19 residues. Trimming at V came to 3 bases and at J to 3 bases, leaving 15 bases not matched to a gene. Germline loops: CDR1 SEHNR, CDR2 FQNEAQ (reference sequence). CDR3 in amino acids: CASSFGWDELAGLTDTQYF. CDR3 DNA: TGTGCCAGCAGCTTTGGGTGGGACGAACTAGCGGGATTGACAGATACGCAGTATTTT.

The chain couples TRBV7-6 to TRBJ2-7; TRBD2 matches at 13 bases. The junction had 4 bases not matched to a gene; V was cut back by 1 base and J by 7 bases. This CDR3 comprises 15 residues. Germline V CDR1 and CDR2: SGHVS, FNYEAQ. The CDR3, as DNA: TGTGCCAGCAGCTTAGGGACTAGCGGGAGTGGTGAGCAGTACTTC. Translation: CASSLGTSGSGEQYF.

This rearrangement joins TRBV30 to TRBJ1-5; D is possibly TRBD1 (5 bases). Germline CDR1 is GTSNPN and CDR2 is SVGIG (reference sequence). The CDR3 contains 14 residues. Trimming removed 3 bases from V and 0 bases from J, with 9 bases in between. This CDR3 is CAWSRDYSNQPQHF. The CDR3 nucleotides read TGTGCCTGGAGCAGGGATTATAGCAATCAGCCCCAGCATTTT.

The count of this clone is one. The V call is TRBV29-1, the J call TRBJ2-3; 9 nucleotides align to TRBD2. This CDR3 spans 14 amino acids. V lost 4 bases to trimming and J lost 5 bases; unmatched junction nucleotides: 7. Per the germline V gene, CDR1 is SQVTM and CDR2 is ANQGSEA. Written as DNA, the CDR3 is TGCAGCGTTGCACGCGGGAGGGAGAGAGATACGCAGTATTTT. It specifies CSVARGRERDTQYF.

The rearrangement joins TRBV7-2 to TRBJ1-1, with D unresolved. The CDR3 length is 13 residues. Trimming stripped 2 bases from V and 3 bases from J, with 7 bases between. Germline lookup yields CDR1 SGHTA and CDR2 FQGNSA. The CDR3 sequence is CASSLMTYTEAFF. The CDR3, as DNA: TGTGCCAGCAGCTTAATGACTTACACTGAAGCTTTCTTT.

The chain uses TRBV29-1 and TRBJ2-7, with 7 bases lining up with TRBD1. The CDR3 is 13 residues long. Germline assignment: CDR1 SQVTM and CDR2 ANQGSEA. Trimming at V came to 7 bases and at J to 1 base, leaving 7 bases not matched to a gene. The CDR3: CSASSGQSYEQYF. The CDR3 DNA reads TGCAGCGCATCCTCGGGACAGTCCTACGAGCAGTACTTC.

This CDR3 reads CASSQGHAYEQYF. The CDR3 DNA reads TGTGCCAGTAGTCAGGGCCATGCCTACGAGCAGTACTTC. The chain carries TRBV19 and TRBJ2-7; D may be TRBD1 (5 bases). V lost 5 bases and J lost 2, with 10 bases in between. The CDR3 extends over 13 amino acids. Looked up from germline, CDR1 is LNHDA and CDR2 is SQIVND (reference sequence).

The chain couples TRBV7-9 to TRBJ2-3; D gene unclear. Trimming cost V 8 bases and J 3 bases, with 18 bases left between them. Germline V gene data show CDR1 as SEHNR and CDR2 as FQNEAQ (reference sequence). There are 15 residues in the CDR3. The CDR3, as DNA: TGTGCCAGCTGGCTCACGACGGAGTATACAGATACGCAGTATTTT. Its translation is CASWLTTEYTDTQYF.

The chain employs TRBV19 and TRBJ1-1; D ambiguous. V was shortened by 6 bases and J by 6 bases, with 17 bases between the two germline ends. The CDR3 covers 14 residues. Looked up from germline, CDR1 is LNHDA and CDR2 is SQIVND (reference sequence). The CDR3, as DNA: TGTGCCAGTAGCCCACTCAAGATCTTCCCTGAAGCTTTCTTT. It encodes CASSPLKIFPEAFF.

Here the CDR3 reads CASSPLQGNTIYF. CDR3 coding DNA: TGTGCCAGCAGCCCGCTCCAGGGAAACACCATATATTTT. The chain has TRBV4-2 and TRBJ1-3; no definite D call. Trimming stripped 4 bases from V and 4 bases from J, with 8 bases between. The CDR3 has 13 residues. The germline V gene encodes CDR1 LGHNA and CDR2 YNFKEQ.

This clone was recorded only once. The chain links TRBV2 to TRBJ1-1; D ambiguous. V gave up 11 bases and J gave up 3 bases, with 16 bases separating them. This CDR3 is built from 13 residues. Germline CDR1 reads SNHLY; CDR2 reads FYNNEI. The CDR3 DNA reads TGTGCCGGTCGGGAGGGTACGGACACTGAAGCTTTCTTT. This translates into CAGREGTDTEAFF. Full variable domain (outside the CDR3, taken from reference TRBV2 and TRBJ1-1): EPEVTQTPSHQVTQMGQEVILRCVPISNHLYFYWYRQILGQKVEFLVSFYNNEISEKSEIFDDQFSVERPDGSNFTLKIRSTKLEDSAMYFCAGREGTDTEAFFGQGTRLTVV.